This T cell receptor beta chain emerged from a study of response to subunit inactivated influenza vaccine. TCRdb reprocessed the RT-PCR reads with MiXCR, giving one entry per CDR3 protein. The sample shows more than 600,000 distinct CDR3 sequences, 15% to 20% of them seen only once. This clonotype showed up just a few times. No antigen is known for it. Study outcomes and limitations: Every seasonal influenza vaccination brings in few new T cells, the authors suggested.

This clonotype originated in a man over 45 who received an inactivated influenza vaccine. The material sequenced was PBMCs from blood, taken less than 6 days after vaccination.

The CDR3 is CAVRGGTESYEQYF. For the CDR3, the DNA is TGTGCCGTCAGGGGGGGGACAGAGTCCTACGAGCAGTACTTC. The chain recombines TRBV7-8 with TRBJ2-7; D tentatively fits TRBD1 or TRBD2 (7 bases each). CDR3 size: 14 residues. Trimming removed 11 bases at V and 1 base at J, with 18 bases between. Germline CDR1 is SGHVS and CDR2 is FQNEAQ. Supplemented by reference TRBV7-8 and TRBJ2-7, the full variable domain reads GAGVSQSPRYKVAKRGQDVALRCDPISGHVSLFWYQQALGQGPEFLTYFQNEAQLDKSGLPSDRFFAERPEGSVSTLKIQRTQQEDSAVYLCAVRGGTESYEQYFGPGTRLTVT.